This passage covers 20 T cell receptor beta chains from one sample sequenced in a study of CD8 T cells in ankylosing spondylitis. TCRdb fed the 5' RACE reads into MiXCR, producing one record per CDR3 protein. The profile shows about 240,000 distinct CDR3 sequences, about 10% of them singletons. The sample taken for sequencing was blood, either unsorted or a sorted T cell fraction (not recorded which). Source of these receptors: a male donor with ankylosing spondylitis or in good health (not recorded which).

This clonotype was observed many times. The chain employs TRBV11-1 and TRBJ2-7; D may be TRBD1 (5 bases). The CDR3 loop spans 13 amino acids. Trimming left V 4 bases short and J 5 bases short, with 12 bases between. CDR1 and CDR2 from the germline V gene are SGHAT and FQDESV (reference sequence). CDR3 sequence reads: CASSSSGLDEQYF. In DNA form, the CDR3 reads TGTGCCAGCAGCTCCTCAGGGCTGGACGAGCAGTACTTC.

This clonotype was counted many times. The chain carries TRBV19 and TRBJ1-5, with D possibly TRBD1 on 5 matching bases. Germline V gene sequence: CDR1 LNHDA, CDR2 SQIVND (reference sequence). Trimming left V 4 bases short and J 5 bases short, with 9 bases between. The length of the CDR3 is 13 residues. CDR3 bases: TGTGCCAGTAGTAGGGACCGTTATCAGCCCCAGCATTTT. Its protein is CASSRDRYQPQHF.

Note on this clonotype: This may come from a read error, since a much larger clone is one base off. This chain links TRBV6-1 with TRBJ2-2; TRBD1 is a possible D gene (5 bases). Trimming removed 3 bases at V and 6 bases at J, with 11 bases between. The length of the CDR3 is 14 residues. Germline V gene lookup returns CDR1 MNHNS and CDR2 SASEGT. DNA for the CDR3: TGTGCCAGCAGTGAGCCAGGGAAAGCCGGGGAGCTGTTTTTT. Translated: CASSEPGKAGELFF.

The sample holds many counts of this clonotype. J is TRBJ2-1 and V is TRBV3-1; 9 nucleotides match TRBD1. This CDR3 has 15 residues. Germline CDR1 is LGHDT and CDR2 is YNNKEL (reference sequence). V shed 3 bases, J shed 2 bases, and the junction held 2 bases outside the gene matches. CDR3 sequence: CASSQGTGTYNEQFF. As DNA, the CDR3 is TGTGCCAGCAGCCAGGGGACAGGGACCTACAATGAGCAGTTCTTC.

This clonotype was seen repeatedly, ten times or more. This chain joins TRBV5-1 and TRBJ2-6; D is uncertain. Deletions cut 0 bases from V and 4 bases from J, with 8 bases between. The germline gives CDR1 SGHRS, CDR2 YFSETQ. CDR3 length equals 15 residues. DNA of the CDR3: TGCGCCAGCAGCTTGGAGGGTTCCGGGGCCAACGTCCTGACTTTC. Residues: CASSLEGSGANVLTF. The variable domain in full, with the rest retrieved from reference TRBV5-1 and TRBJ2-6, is KAGVTQTPRYLIKTRGQQVTLSCSPISGHRSVSWYQQTPGQGLQFLFEYFSETQRNKGNFPGRFSGRQFSNSRSEMNVSTLELGDSALYLCASSLEGSGANVLTFGAGSRLTVL.

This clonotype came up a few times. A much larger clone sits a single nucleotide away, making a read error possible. CDR3 nucleotide sequence: TGCGTCAGCAGCCCGACACAGGTAGCTGAAGCTTTCTTT. It yields the protein CVSSPTQVAEAFF. The V gene is TRBV5-1, the J gene TRBJ1-1; D might be TRBD1 (5 bases). Germline V gene data show CDR1 as SGHRS and CDR2 as YFSETQ. The CDR3 length is 13 residues.

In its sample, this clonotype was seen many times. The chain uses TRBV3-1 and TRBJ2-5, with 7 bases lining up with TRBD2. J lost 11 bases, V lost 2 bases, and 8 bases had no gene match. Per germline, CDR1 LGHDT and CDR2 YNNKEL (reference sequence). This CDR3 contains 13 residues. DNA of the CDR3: TGTGCCAGCAGCCAAAAACACCTAGCGGAACAGTACTTC. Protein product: CASSQKHLAEQYF.

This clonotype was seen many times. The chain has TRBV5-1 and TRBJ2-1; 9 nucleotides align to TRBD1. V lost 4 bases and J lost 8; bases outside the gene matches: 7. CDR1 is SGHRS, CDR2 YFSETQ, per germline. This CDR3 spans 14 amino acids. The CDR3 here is CASSLGQGGDEQFF. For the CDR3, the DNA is TGCGCCAGCAGCCTGGGACAGGGTGGGGATGAGCAGTTCTTC.

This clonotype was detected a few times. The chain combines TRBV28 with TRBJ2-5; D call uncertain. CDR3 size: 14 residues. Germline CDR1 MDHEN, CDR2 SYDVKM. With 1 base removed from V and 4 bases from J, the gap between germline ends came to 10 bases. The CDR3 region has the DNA TGTGCCAGCAGTTTATTGGCCACCCCAGAGACCCAGTACTTC. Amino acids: CASSLLATPETQYF. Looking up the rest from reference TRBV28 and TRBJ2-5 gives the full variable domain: DVKVTQSSRYLVKRTGEKVFLECVQDMDHENMFWYRQDPGLGLRLIYFSYDVKMKEKGDIPEGYSVSREKKERFSLILESASTNQTSMYLCASSLLATPETQYFGPGTRLLVL.

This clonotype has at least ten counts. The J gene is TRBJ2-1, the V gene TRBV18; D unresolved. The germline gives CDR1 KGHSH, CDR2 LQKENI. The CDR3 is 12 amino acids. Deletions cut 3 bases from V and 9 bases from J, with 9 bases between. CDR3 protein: CASSPARAEQFF. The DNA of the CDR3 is TGTGCCAGCTCACCCGCTAGGGCTGAGCAGTTCTTC.

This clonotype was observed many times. CDR3 nucleotide sequence: TGTGCCAGCAGCCGACTAGTAAGGGATGAGCAGTTCTTC. Amino acid sequence: CASSRLVRDEQFF. The chain employs TRBV5-6 and TRBJ2-1, with D possibly matching TRBD2 (6 bases). There are 13 residues in the CDR3. The ends were cut back, 4 bases at V and 8 bases at J, with 13 bases in the middle. Per the germline V gene, CDR1 is SGHDT and CDR2 is YYEEEE.

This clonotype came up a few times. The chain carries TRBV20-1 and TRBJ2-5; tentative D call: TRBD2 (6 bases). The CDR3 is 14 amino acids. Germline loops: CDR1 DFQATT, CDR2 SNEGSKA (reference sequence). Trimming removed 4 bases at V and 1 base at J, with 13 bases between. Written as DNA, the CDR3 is TGCAGTGCTAAGGGACTGACGGTCCAAGAGACCCAGTACTTC. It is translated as CSAKGLTVQETQYF.

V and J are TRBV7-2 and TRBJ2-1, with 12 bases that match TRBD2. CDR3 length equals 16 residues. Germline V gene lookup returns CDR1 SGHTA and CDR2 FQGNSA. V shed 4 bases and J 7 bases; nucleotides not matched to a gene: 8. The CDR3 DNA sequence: TGTGCCAGCAGCTCAGTCGTAACTAGCGGGGGGAATGAGCAGTTCTTC. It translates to CASSSVVTSGGNEQFF. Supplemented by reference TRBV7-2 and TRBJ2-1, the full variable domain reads GAGVSQSPSNKVTEKGKDVELRCDPISGHTALYWYRQSLGQGLEFLIYFQGNSAPDKSGLPSDRFSAERTGGSVSTLTIQRTQQEDSAVYLCASSSVVTSGGNEQFFGPGTRLTVL.

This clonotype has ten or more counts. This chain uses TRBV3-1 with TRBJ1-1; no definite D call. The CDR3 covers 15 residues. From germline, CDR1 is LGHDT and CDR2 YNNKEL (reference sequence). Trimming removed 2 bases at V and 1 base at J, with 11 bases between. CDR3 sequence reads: CASSQRGGRNTEAFF. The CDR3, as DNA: TGTGCCAGCAGCCAACGGGGAGGTCGGAACACTGAAGCTTTCTTT.

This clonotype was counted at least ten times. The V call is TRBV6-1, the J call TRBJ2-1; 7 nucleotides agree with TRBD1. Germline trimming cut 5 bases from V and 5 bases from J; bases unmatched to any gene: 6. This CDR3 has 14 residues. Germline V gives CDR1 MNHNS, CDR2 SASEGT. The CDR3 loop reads CASSRRDRNNEQFF. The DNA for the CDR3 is TGTGCCAGCAGTCGCCGGGACAGAAACAATGAGCAGTTCTTC.

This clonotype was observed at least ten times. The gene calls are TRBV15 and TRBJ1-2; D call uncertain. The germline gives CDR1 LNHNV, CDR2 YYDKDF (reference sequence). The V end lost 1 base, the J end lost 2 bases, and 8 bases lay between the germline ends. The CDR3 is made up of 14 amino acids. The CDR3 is CATSRGVENYGYTF. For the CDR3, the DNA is TGTGCCACCAGCAGAGGGGTTGAAAACTATGGCTACACCTTC.

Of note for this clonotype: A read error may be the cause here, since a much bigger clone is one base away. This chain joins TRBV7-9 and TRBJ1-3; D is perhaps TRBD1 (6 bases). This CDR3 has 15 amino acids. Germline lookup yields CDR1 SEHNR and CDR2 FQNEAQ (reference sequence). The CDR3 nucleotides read TGTGTCAGCAGCTTAGTACAGGGCTCTGGAAACACCATATATTTT. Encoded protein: CVSSLVQGSGNTIYF. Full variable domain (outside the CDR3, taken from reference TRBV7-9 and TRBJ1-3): DTGVSQNPRHKITKRGQNVTFRCDPISEHNRLYWYRQTLGQGPEFLTYFQNEAQLEKSRLLSDRFSAERPKGSFSTLEIQRTEQGDSAMYLCVSSLVQGSGNTIYFGEGSWLTVV.

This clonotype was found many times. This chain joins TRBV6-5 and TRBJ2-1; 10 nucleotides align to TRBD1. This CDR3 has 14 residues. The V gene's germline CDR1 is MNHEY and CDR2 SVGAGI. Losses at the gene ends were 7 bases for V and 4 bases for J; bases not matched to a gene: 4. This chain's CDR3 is CASIRGQGYNEQFF. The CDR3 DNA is TGTGCCAGCATTAGGGGACAGGGGTACAATGAGCAGTTCTTC.

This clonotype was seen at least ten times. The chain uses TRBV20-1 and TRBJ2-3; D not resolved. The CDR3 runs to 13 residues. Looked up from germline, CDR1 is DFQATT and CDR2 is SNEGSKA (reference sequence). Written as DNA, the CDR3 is TGCAGCGCATATCTCTCTAGCACAGATACGCAGTATTTT. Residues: CSAYLSSTDTQYF.

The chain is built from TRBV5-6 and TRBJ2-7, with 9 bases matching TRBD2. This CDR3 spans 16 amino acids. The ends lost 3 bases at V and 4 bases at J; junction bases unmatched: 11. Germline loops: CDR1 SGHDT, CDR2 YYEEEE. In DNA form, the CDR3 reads TGTGCCAGCAGCTATTATTCGACTAGCGGCAGTTACGAGCAGTACTTC. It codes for CASSYYSTSGSYEQYF.